In its sample, the clone carrying this TCR beta chain was seen many times. Preparation of the TCRbeta library involved a method that used unique molecular identifiers. Using its own MiXCR run on the PCR reads, TCRdb lists one record per CDR3 protein. This table has 200,000 to 300,000 distinct CDR3 sequences, about 23% appearing once. The sample is drawn from a study of T-cell reconstitution after alpha-beta-depleted transplantation in children. Sequencing was performed on PBMCs, taken before TCRalphabeta/CD19-depleted stem cell transplant. This clonotype was obtained from a girl aged 2-10 years with Fanconi anemia, due to receive a stem cell transplant.

This CDR3 reads CASSLLGQVGYEQFF. The CDR3 DNA is TGTGCCAGCAGCTTACTTGGACAGGTGGGCTATGAGCAGTTCTTC. The chain combines TRBV7-3 with TRBJ2-1; 7 positions match TRBD1. The CDR3 totals 15 residues. J gave up 8 bases and V 2 bases, and 9 bases lay outside the gene matches. Germline CDR1 and CDR2: SGHTA and FQGTGA.